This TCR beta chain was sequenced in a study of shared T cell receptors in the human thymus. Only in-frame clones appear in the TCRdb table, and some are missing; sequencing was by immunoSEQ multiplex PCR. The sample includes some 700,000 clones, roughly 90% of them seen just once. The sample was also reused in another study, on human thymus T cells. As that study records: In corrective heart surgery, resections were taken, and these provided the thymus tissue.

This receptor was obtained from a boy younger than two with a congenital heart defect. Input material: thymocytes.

The CDR3 protein is CASSYPDRGDSYEQYF. DNA for the CDR3: TGTGCCAGCAGCTACCCTGACAGGGGTGACTCCTACGAGCAGTACTTC. V is TRBV7-2 and J is TRBJ2-7; 8 positions match TRBD1. The CDR3 sequence is 16 residues long. V lost 4 bases and J lost 0; bases outside the gene matches: 8. Germline CDR1 SGHTA, CDR2 FQGNSA.